The 20 T cell receptor beta chains in this list originate from one sample, sequenced in a study of shared clonotypes between healthy human individuals. Data came from immunoSEQ multiplex PCR; TCRdb stores just in-frame clones and leaves some out. The table lists some 2.1 million clones, 95% of them singletons. The sequenced sample consisted of naive CD4+ T cells sorted from blood. The subset: CD45RA+ positively selected. Receptors were obtained from a man aged 18-30 years in good health.

The chain has TRBV5-4 and TRBJ2-3, with D maybe TRBD1 (5 bases). The germline V gene encodes CDR1 SGHNT and CDR2 YYREEE (reference sequence). The CDR3 spans 15 residues. Trimming took 4 bases from V and 3 from J, leaving 15 bases between them. DNA for the CDR3: TGTGCCAGCAGCCCAGACAGTATGAGGACAGATACGCAGTATTTT. This sequence encodes CASSPDSMRTDTQYF. The full variable domain, its missing parts supplied by reference TRBV5-4 and TRBJ2-3, is ETGVTQSPTHLIKTRGQQVTLRCSSQSGHNTVSWYQQALGQGPQFIFQYYREEENGRGNFPPRFSGLQFPNYSSELNVNALELDDSALYLCASSPDSMRTDTQYFGPGTRLTVL.

DNA for the CDR3: TGTGCCAGCAGCCTCCGGGGGGGAGAGACCCAGTACTTC. Its protein is CASSLRGGETQYF. This rearrangement joins TRBV7-6 to TRBJ2-5; TRBD2 matches at 8 bases. The CDR3 extends over 13 amino acids. Germline trimming cut 5 bases from V and 4 bases from J; bases unmatched to any gene: 3. CDR1 and CDR2 from the germline V gene are SGHVS and FNYEAQ.

V gene TRBV19 combines with J gene TRBJ1-4; D is ambiguous. This CDR3 region has 13 residues. V gave up 10 bases and J gave up 7 bases, with 16 bases separating them. Germline V CDR1 and CDR2: LNHDA, SQIVND (reference sequence). Here the CDR3 reads CATAPSGIEKLFF. CDR3 sequence (DNA): TGTGCCACAGCCCCGAGTGGGATTGAAAAACTGTTTTTT. Based on the CDR3 plus reference TRBV19 and TRBJ1-4, the full variable domain is DGGITQSPKYLFRKEGQNVTLSCEQNLNHDAMYWYRQDPGQGLRLIYYSQIVNDFQKGDIAEGYSVSREKKESFPLTVTSAQKNPTAFYLCATAPSGIEKLFFGSGTQLSVL.

Here the CDR3 reads CASSFGLDRNEQFF. The CDR3 nucleotides read TGTGCCAGCAGCTTCGGACTAGATCGGAATGAGCAGTTCTTC. This sequence joins TRBV9 and TRBJ2-1; 7 nucleotides align to TRBD2. This CDR3 spans 14 amino acids. Germline V gene sequence: CDR1 SGDLS, CDR2 YYNGEE. V gave up 4 bases and J gave up 7 bases; unmatched junction bases: 8.

This sequence joins TRBV11-2 and TRBJ2-1, with D tentatively TRBD1 (6 bases). CDR1 is SGHAT, CDR2 FQNNGV, per germline. The CDR3 extends over 15 amino acids. V lost 1 base, J lost 4 bases, and 11 bases lay in between. CDR3 DNA: TGTGCCAGCAGCTTAGGGAGGACAGTTTACAATGAGCAGTTCTTC. Its protein product is CASSLGRTVYNEQFF.

The rearrangement links TRBV6-1 to TRBJ1-4, with 8 nucleotides matching TRBD1. The V gene's germline CDR1 is MNHNS and CDR2 SASEGT. The CDR3 loop spans 14 amino acids. V shed 7 bases, J shed 7 bases, and the junction held 8 bases outside the gene matches. CDR3 region: CASTSGGLGEKLFF. CDR3 in DNA: TGTGCCAGCACATCAGGGGGCTTGGGTGAAAAACTGTTTTTT.

This clone has just one count. This chain uses TRBV25-1 with TRBJ2-1; 9 positions agree with TRBD1. Germline trimming cut 3 bases from V and 7 bases from J; bases unmatched to any gene: 7. The CDR3 covers 15 residues. From germline, CDR1 is MGHDK and CDR2 SYGVNS. Written as DNA, the CDR3 is TGTGCCAGCAGTGAGTTAACAGGGGGCAAAAATGAGCAGTTCTTC. It translates to CASSELTGGKNEQFF.

This chain joins TRBV5-1 and TRBJ2-7; D may be TRBD2 (6 bases). The germline V gene encodes CDR1 SGHRS and CDR2 YFSETQ. V lost 7 bases and J 6 bases, leaving 20 bases between the germline ends. There are 14 residues in the CDR3. In nucleotides, the CDR3 is TGCGCCAGCCAGGCAAATCGGCAGGGAGGCGAGCAGTACTTC. Translation: CASQANRQGGEQYF.

The chain uses TRBV5-1 and TRBJ2-3; D ambiguous. Germline V lookup: CDR1 SGHRS, CDR2 YFSETQ. Trimming removed 4 bases from V and 1 base from J, with 13 bases in between. The CDR3 covers 15 residues. CDR3 bases: TGCGCCAGCAGCGTCGGTGGAAAGGGCACAGATACGCAGTATTTT. This codes for CASSVGGKGTDTQYF.

The chain recombines TRBV11-2 with TRBJ1-3; the D is unclear. Germline CDR1 SGHAT, CDR2 FQNNGV. The CDR3 has 14 residues. V shed 5 bases and J shed 4 bases, with 12 bases lying between them. DNA of the CDR3: TGTGCCAGCAGCCGAGAGAGGATCGGAAACACCATATATTTT. Translated: CASSRERIGNTIYF.

This chain uses TRBV7-9 with TRBJ2-3; D not certain. In germline, CDR1 is SEHNR, CDR2 FQNEAQ (reference sequence). The CDR3 runs to 16 residues. V lost 5 bases and J lost 0, with 15 bases in between. The CDR3 sequence is CASSPQTFTSTDTQYF. In DNA form, the CDR3 reads TGTGCCAGCAGCCCCCAGACATTTACTAGCACAGATACGCAGTATTTT.

The chain combines TRBV19 with TRBJ2-4; TRBD2 agrees at 11 bases. The CDR3 length is 15 residues. Germline values: CDR1 LNHDA, CDR2 SQIVND (reference sequence). Trimming removed 1 base from V and 10 bases from J; junction bases left unmatched: 6. As DNA, the CDR3 is TGTGCCAGTAGTATAGGGTTAGCGGGAGGGCAAATTCAGTACTTC. Translation gives CASSIGLAGGQIQYF.

The chain has TRBV15 and TRBJ2-1, with D perhaps TRBD1 (7 bases). Germline CDR1 and CDR2: LNHNV and YYDKDF (reference sequence). This CDR3 region has 15 residues. V was cut by 1 base and J by 6 bases, with 13 bases left in between. The CDR3 DNA reads as TGTGCCACCAGCAGAGGTGGGACAGCGGGCAATGAGCAGTTCTTC. It encodes CATSRGGTAGNEQFF.

This sequence joins TRBV5-1 and TRBJ2-5; TRBD2 matches at 10 bases. The CDR3 consists of 16 residues. CDR1 and CDR2 (germline): SGHRS, YFSETQ. Trimming at V came to 2 bases and at J to 0 bases, leaving 4 bases not matched to a gene. CDR3 nucleotides: TGCGCCAGCAGCTTAGTTAGCGGGGGGTACCAAGAGACCCAGTACTTC. Protein: CASSLVSGGYQETQYF.

The chain uses TRBV25-1 and TRBJ1-1; a possible D gene is TRBD1 (5 bases). The V end lost 7 bases, the J end lost 1 base, and 13 bases lay between the germline ends. From germline, CDR1 is MGHDK and CDR2 SYGVNS. This CDR3 has 14 residues. The CDR3 is CASTQGGWNTEAFF. For the CDR3, the DNA is TGTGCCAGCACTCAGGGAGGATGGAACACTGAAGCTTTCTTT. The full variable domain, completed using reference TRBV25-1 and TRBJ1-1, is EADIYQTPRYLVIGTGKKITLECSQTMGHDKMYWYQQDPGMELHLIHYSYGVNSTEKGDLSSESTVSRIRTEHFPLTLESARPSHTSQYLCASTQGGWNTEAFFGQGTRLTVV.

The chain is built from TRBV18 and TRBJ1-2; D gene unclear. The germline gives CDR1 KGHSH, CDR2 LQKENI. The CDR3 runs 13 residues. Trimming stripped 4 bases from V and 8 bases from J, with 14 bases between. The CDR3 DNA reads TGTGCCAGCTCACTCGATGGGATACAAGGCTACACCTTC. Amino acid sequence: CASSLDGIQGYTF.

The chain joins TRBV20-1 to TRBJ2-3, with D unclear. V gave up 4 bases and J gave up 7 bases, with 6 bases separating them. CDR3 size: 10 residues. The germline CDR1 and CDR2 sequences are DFQATT and SNEGSKA (reference sequence). In DNA form, the CDR3 reads TGCAGTGCTAATGGAAATACGCAGTATTTT. It encodes CSANGNTQYF.

On this clone itself: A read error is possible here, since a much larger clone lies one base away. The CDR3 sequence: CSGSRTGNTGELFF. The CDR3 nucleotides are TGCAGCGGCTCCAGGACAGGGAACACCGGGGAGCTGTTTTTT. V and J are TRBV29-1 and TRBJ2-2, with 7 positions matching TRBD1. The CDR3 covers 14 residues. V lost 7 bases and J lost 1; bases outside the gene matches: 6. The V gene's germline CDR1 is SQVTM and CDR2 ANQGSEA.

The V gene is TRBV7-2, the J gene TRBJ1-2; D unresolved. Per germline, CDR1 SGHTA and CDR2 FQGNSA. Trimming shortened V by 1 base and J by 7 bases, and 16 bases separated the two germline ends. The CDR3 sequence is 15 residues long. As DNA, the CDR3 is TGTGCCAGCAGCTTAGAGGGCGCTATGTTAGGTGGCTACACCTTC. This gives the protein CASSLEGAMLGGYTF.

The chain has TRBV27 and TRBJ1-5, with D perhaps matching TRBD1 (6 bases). V lost 6 bases and J lost 6, with 18 bases in between. CDR3 length equals 15 residues. Germline CDR1 and CDR2: MNHEY and SMNVEV (reference sequence). The CDR3 sequence is CASSREGGRGQPQHF. DNA for the CDR3: TGTGCCAGCAGCCGCGAGGGGGGTCGCGGTCAGCCCCAGCATTTT.